This T cell receptor beta chain was captured in a study of cytomegalovirus exposure and HLA in healthy donors. PCR was performed using 60 Vbeta and 13 Jbeta primers. Clones were sequenced by immunoSEQ multiplex PCR, and TCRdb holds only the in-frame ones, with some missing. The sample table includes some 53,000 clones. For this clone: What it binds is unknown.

Germline V gene sequence: CDR1 SGHAT, CDR2 FQNNGV. The CDR3 spans 12 residues. Between the trimmed V and J ends, which lost 8 bases and 4 bases, there was a span of 11 bases. Study-level points and caveats: CMV antigen specificity was confirmed in vitro for a few CMV-associated chains. A later analysis found TCR association rates differed by HLA locus, highest for DRB1 and lowest for HLA-C. From TCR beta sequences, most subjects' HLA-A and HLA-B alleles were reportedly predicted accurately.

The chain uses TRBV11-2 and TRBJ1-2, with D tentatively TRBD1 (5 bases). The sequence came from a woman aged 55-75 years in good health and CMV-seropositive. The sample consisted of PBMCs. CDR3 sequence (DNA): TGTGCCAGCGCCGAGCAGGGCTATGGCTACACCTTC. This translates into CASAEQGYGYTF.